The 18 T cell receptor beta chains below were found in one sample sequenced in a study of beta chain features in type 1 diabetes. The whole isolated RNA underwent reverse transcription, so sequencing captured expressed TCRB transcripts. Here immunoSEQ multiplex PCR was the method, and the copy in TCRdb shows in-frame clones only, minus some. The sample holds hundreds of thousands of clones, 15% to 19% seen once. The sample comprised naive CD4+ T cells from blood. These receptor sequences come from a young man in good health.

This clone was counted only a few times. The CDR3 DNA is TGTGCCAGCAGCCAAGGGACAGGGACGAGCTATGGCTACACCTTC. Residues: CASSQGTGTSYGYTF. V and J are TRBV5-4 and TRBJ1-2; 9 bases map to TRBD1. CDR1 SGHNT and CDR2 YYREEE come from the germline V gene (reference sequence). The junction had 8 bases not matched to a gene; V was cut back by 4 bases and J by 4 bases. CDR3 size: 15 residues.

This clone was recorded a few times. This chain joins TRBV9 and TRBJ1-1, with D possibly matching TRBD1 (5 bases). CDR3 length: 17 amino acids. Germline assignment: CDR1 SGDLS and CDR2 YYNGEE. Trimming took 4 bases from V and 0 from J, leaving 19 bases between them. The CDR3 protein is CASSPRGGVRVNTEAFF. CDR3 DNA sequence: TGTGCCAGCAGCCCTAGGGGAGGGGTTCGAGTGAACACTGAAGCTTTCTTT.

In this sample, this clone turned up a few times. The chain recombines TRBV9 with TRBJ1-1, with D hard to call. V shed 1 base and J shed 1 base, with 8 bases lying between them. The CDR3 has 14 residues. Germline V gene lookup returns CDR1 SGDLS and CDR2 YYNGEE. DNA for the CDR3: TGTGCCAGCAGCGTAATAACGGCGAACACTGAAGCTTTCTTT. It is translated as CASSVITANTEAFF.

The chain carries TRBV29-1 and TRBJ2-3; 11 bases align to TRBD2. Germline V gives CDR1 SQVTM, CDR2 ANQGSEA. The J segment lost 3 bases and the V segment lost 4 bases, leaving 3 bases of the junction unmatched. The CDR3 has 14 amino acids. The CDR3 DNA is TGCAGCGTTGTAGCGGGGGGGGTGACAGATACGCAGTATTTT. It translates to CSVVAGGVTDTQYF.

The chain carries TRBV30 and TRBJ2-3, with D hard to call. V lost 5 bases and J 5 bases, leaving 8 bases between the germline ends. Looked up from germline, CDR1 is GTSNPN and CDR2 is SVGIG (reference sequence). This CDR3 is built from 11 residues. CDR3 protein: CAWGLQDTQYF. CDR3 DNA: TGTGCCTGGGGATTACAAGATACGCAGTATTTT.

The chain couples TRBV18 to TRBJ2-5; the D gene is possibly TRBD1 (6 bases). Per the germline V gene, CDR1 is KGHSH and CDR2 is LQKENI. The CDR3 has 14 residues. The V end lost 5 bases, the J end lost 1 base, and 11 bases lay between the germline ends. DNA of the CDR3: TGTGCCAGCTCATCTGGACAGCCCCAAGAGACCCAGTACTTC. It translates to CASSSGQPQETQYF.

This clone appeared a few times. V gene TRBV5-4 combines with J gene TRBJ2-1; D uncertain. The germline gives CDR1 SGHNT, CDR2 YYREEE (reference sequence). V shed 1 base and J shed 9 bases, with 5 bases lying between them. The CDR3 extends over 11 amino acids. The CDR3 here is CASSLPPEQFF. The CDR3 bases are TGTGCCAGCAGCTTGCCGCCTGAGCAGTTCTTC.

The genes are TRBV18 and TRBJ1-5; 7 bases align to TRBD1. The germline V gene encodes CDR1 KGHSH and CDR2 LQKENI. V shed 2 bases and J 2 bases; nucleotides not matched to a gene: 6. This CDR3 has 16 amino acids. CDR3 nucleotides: TGTGCCAGCTCACCAAACAGGGGAGAGGGCAATCAGCCCCAGCATTTT. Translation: CASSPNRGEGNQPQHF.

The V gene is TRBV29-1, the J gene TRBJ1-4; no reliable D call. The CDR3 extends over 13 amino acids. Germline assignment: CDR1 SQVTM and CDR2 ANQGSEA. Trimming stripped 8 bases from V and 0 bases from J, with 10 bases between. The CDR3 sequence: CSLLISTNEKLFF. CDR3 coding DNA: TGCAGCTTGCTCATATCAACTAATGAAAAACTGTTTTTT.

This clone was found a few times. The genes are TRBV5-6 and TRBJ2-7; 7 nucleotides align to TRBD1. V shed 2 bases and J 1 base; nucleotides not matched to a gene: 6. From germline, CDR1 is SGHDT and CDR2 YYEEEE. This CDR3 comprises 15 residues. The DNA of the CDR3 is TGTGCCAGCAGCTTAAGGGGACAGCTTTCCTACGAGCAGTACTTC. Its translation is CASSLRGQLSYEQYF.

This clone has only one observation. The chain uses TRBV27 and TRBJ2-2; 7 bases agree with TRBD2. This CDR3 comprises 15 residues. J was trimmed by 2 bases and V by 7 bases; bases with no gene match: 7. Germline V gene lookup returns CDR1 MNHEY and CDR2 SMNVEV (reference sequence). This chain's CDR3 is CASTRGSYNTGELFF. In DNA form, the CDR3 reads TGTGCCAGCACCCGCGGGAGCTATAACACCGGGGAGCTGTTTTTT.

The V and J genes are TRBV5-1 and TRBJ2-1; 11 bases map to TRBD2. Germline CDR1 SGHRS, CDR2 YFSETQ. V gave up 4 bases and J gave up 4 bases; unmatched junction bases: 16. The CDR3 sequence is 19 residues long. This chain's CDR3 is CASSHSSFQLAGAYNEQFF. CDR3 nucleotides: TGCGCCAGCAGCCATTCTTCCTTTCAACTAGCGGGAGCTTACAATGAGCAGTTCTTC. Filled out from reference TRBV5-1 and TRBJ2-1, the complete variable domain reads KAGVTQTPRYLIKTRGQQVTLSCSPISGHRSVSWYQQTPGQGLQFLFEYFSETQRNKGNFPGRFSGRQFSNSRSEMNVSTLELGDSALYLCASSHSSFQLAGAYNEQFFGPGTRLTVL.

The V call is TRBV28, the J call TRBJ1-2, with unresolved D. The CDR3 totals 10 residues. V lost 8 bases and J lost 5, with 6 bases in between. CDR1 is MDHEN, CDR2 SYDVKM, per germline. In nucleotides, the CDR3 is TGTGCCAGCGGAAGATATGGCTACACCTTC. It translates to CASGRYGYTF.

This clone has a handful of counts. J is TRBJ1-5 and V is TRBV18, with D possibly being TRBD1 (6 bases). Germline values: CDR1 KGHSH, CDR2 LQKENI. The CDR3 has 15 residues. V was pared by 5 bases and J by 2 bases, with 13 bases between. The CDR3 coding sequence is TGTGCCAGCTCAGCCGGGGGCTCTGGCAATCAGCCCCAGCATTTT. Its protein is CASSAGGSGNQPQHF.

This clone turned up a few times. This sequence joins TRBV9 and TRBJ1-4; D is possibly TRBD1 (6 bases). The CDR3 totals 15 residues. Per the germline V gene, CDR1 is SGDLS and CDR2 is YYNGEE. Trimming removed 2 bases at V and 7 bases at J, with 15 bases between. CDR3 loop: CASSVTGRETEKLFF. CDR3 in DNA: TGTGCCAGCAGCGTCACAGGGAGGGAGACTGAAAAACTGTTTTTT.

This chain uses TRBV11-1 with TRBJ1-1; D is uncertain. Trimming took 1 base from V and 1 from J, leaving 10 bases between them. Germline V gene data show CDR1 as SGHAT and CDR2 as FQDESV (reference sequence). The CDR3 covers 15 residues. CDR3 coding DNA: TGTGCCAGCAGCTTAGGTCACAGCAGGAACACTGAAGCTTTCTTT. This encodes CASSLGHSRNTEAFF.

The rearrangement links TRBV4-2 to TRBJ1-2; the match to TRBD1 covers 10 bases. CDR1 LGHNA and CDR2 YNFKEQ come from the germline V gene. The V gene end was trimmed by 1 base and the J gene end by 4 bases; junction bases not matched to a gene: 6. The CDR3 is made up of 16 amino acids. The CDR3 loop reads CASSQASGQGVYGYTF. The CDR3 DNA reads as TGTGCCAGCAGCCAAGCCTCCGGACAGGGGGTCTATGGCTACACCTTC.

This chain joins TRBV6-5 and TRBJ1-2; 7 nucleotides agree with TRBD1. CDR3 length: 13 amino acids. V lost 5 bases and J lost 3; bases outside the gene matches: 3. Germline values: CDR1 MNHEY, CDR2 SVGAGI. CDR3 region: CASSRDSHYGYTF. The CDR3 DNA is TGTGCCAGCAGTAGGGACAGCCACTATGGCTACACCTTC.